Below, 7 T cell receptor beta chains from the same sample are listed, as sequenced in a study of blood T cell repertoires in COVID-19. Profiling relied on immunoSEQ multiplex PCR, and the TCRdb table lists in-frame clones only, not all of them. Here the sample spans some 200,000 clones, roughly four fifths being singletons. Source material: peripheral blood. Receptors were obtained from a man aged 25-45 years with active or convalescent COVID-19.

The chain links TRBV29-1 to TRBJ2-3; D is uncertain. Germline V gene sequence: CDR1 SQVTM, CDR2 ANQGSEA. V lost 4 bases and J lost 6, with 5 bases in between. The CDR3 runs 10 residues. CDR3 loop: CSVAQDTQYF. DNA of the CDR3: TGCAGCGTTGCCCAGGATACGCAGTATTTT.

The sample holds one count of this clone. The rearrangement links TRBV11-3 to TRBJ1-6; a weak D match, TRBD1 (6 bases). The CDR3 runs 17 residues. The germline V gene encodes CDR1 SGHNT and CDR2 YENEEA. V lost 4 bases and J lost 2, with 15 bases in between. CDR3 nucleotide sequence: TGTGCCAGCAGCTACCAGGGGTCGGGGACCTATAATTCACCCCTCCACTTT. Its translation: CASSYQGSGTYNSPLHF.

This sequence joins TRBV6-1 and TRBJ2-7; TRBD2 might be the D (6 bases). Germline V lookup: CDR1 MNHNS, CDR2 SASEGT. This CDR3 comprises 14 residues. Deletions cut 0 bases from V and 2 bases from J, with 8 bases between. Here the CDR3 reads CASSEASGAYEQYF. The CDR3 bases are TGTGCCAGCAGTGAAGCTAGCGGAGCCTACGAGCAGTACTTC.

This sequence joins TRBV10-3 and TRBJ2-2; 8 bases are shared with TRBD1. Germline V gene data show CDR1 as ENHRY and CDR2 as SYGVKD. This CDR3 has 16 amino acids. The ends lost 3 bases at V and 4 bases at J; junction bases unmatched: 7. The CDR3 region is CAISDFKDRVTGELFF. DNA of the CDR3: TGTGCCATCAGTGACTTCAAGGACAGGGTCACCGGGGAGCTGTTTTTT.

The V gene is TRBV5-1, the J gene TRBJ1-1; D might be TRBD1 (6 bases). The CDR3 consists of 14 residues. Germline V gene lookup returns CDR1 SGHRS and CDR2 YFSETQ. Trimming pared 1 base from V and 5 bases from J, leaving 12 bases between. Written as DNA, the CDR3 is TGCGCCAGCAGCTTGCGACAGGAACAAACTGAAGCTTTCTTT. Translated, it gives CASSLRQEQTEAFF. Full variable domain (missing parts from reference TRBV5-1 and TRBJ1-1): KAGVTQTPRYLIKTRGQQVTLSCSPISGHRSVSWYQQTPGQGLQFLFEYFSETQRNKGNFPGRFSGRQFSNSRSEMNVSTLELGDSALYLCASSLRQEQTEAFFGQGTRLTVV.

This clone was seen just once. This sequence joins TRBV3-1 (or the pseudogene TRBV3-2) and TRBJ1-5; 8 bases align to TRBD1. CDR1 LGHDT and CDR2 YNNKEL come from the germline V gene (reference sequence). The CDR3 has 16 residues. V shed 1 base and J 2 bases; nucleotides not matched to a gene: 4. This chain's CDR3 is CASSQADREGNQPQHF. DNA for the CDR3: TGTGCCAGCAGCCAAGCGGACAGGGAGGGCAATCAGCCCCAGCATTTT.

The J gene is TRBJ1-4, the V gene TRBV10-2; TRBD1 matches at 7 bases. Germline lookup yields CDR1 WSHSY and CDR2 SAAADI. CDR3 length: 16 residues. V lost 6 bases and J lost 0; bases outside the gene matches: 7. This chain's CDR3 is CASSYRGNPTNEKLFF. As DNA, the CDR3 is TGCGCCAGCAGCTACAGGGGCAACCCAACTAATGAAAAACTGTTTTTT.